These 15 T cell receptor beta chains were all obtained from the same sample, sequenced in a study of cytomegalovirus exposure and HLA in healthy donors. Data came from immunoSEQ multiplex PCR; TCRdb stores just in-frame clones and leaves some out. This table holds 150,000 or so clones, around nine tenths found once. Sequencing used PBMCs. These receptor sequences come from a man between 18 and 29 years old in good health and CMV-seropositive.

This clone was seen just once. The chain links TRBV19 to TRBJ1-6; D possibly corresponds to TRBD1 (5 bases). The CDR3 has 15 residues. The V end was cut by 1 base, the J end by 7 bases, with 11 bases between. Germline CDR1 reads LNHDA; CDR2 reads SQIVND (reference sequence). The CDR3 sequence is CASSIAGLKNSPLHF. The DNA for the CDR3 is TGTGCCAGTAGTATAGCGGGACTGAAGAATTCACCCCTCCACTTT.

The V and J genes are TRBV27 and TRBJ1-1; 9 positions match TRBD1. J was trimmed by 10 bases and V by 6 bases; bases with no gene match: 3. Germline values: CDR1 MNHEY, CDR2 SMNVEV (reference sequence). The CDR3 has 11 amino acids. The DNA for the CDR3 is TGTGCCAGCAGATCGACAGGGGGAGCTTTCTTT. The encoded protein is CASRSTGGAFF.

This clone was seen only once. The chain recombines TRBV9 with TRBJ2-1; 9 bases line up with TRBD1. The CDR3 has 15 amino acids. The germline CDR1 and CDR2 sequences are SGDLS and YYNGEE. Trimming removed 2 bases from V and 2 bases from J; junction bases left unmatched: 2. CDR3 sequence: CASSVGTGPYNEQFF. CDR3 sequence (DNA): TGTGCCAGCAGCGTCGGGACAGGGCCCTACAATGAGCAGTTCTTC.

This sequence joins TRBV9 and TRBJ2-4, with D perhaps TRBD1 (6 bases). The CDR3 runs to 14 residues. Deletions cut 0 bases from V and 8 bases from J, with 12 bases between. Germline CDR1 and CDR2: SGDLS and YYNGEE. The CDR3 here is CASSVATGKDIQYF. As DNA, the CDR3 is TGTGCCAGCAGCGTAGCCACAGGGAAGGACATTCAGTACTTC.

The chain combines TRBV7-3 with TRBJ2-3; 14 nucleotides agree with TRBD2. The junction had 6 bases not matched to a gene; V was cut back by 4 bases and J by 3 bases. CDR1 and CDR2 (germline): SGHTA, FQGTGA. The CDR3 contains 17 residues. The CDR3 loop is CASSSQGLAGVTDTQYF. CDR3 sequence (DNA): TGTGCCAGCAGCTCGCAGGGACTAGCGGGAGTGACAGATACGCAGTATTTT.

The chain uses TRBV5-1 and TRBJ2-1; 8 nucleotides agree with TRBD2. The CDR3 is 13 amino acids. Trimming removed 6 bases from V and 9 bases from J; junction bases left unmatched: 8. Germline CDR1 is SGHRS and CDR2 is YFSETQ. CDR3 residues: CASNERERSEQFF. The DNA of the CDR3 is TGCGCCAGCAATGAGCGGGAGAGGTCTGAGCAGTTCTTC.

The rearrangement uses TRBV5-1 and TRBJ2-1, with D perhaps matching TRBD2 (9 bases). V lost 4 bases, J lost 0 bases, and 29 bases lay in between. The CDR3 spans 21 residues. The germline gives CDR1 SGHRS, CDR2 YFSETQ. The CDR3 reads CASSPRAGGVRREGSYNEQFF. CDR3 in DNA: TGCGCCAGCAGCCCTCGAGCAGGGGGCGTCCGGCGGGAGGGCTCCTACAATGAGCAGTTCTTC. Variable domain in full (rest from reference TRBV5-1 and TRBJ2-1): KAGVTQTPRYLIKTRGQQVTLSCSPISGHRSVSWYQQTPGQGLQFLFEYFSETQRNKGNFPGRFSGRQFSNSRSEMNVSTLELGDSALYLCASSPRAGGVRREGSYNEQFFGPGTRLTVL.

The chain carries TRBV7-2 and TRBJ2-7; TRBD2 is a possible D gene (6 bases). CDR1 and CDR2 (germline): SGHTA, FQGNSA. With 6 bases removed from V and 6 bases from J, the gap between germline ends came to 15 bases. The CDR3 contains 13 residues. The DNA of the CDR3 is TGTGCCAGCAGACGGGACTTTGGCGTCGAGCAGTACTTC. Translation gives CASRRDFGVEQYF.

The V and J genes are TRBV7-9 and TRBJ2-7; TRBD2 matches 14 bases. Germline-derived CDR1 and CDR2 are SEHNR and FQNEAQ (reference sequence). The CDR3 spans 19 residues. V dropped 4 bases and J dropped 2; count of bases not matched to a gene: 13. The CDR3 reads CASSSPPGLAGDLPYEQYF. Here the CDR3 DNA reads TGTGCCAGCAGCTCCCCTCCGGGACTAGCGGGAGATCTGCCCTACGAGCAGTACTTC.

The rearrangement uses TRBV6-5 and TRBJ2-5; D not certain. The CDR3 covers 11 residues. The germline V gene encodes CDR1 MNHEY and CDR2 SVGAGI. Trimming removed 5 bases from V and 3 bases from J, with 4 bases in between. The CDR3 region is CASSAEETQYF. CDR3 DNA sequence: TGTGCCAGCAGTGCAGAAGAGACCCAGTACTTC.

The CDR3 nucleotides are TGCGCCAGCAGCCATCTGGGACTAGTAGAATTGAATGAGCAGTTCTTC. Protein product: CASSHLGLVELNEQFF. The chain couples TRBV4-1 to TRBJ2-1, with 8 bases identical to TRBD2. Germline V gene sequence: CDR1 MGHRA, CDR2 YSYEKL. This CDR3 spans 16 amino acids. The J segment lost 7 bases and the V segment lost 3 bases, leaving 11 bases of the junction unmatched.

The chain has TRBV28 and TRBJ1-2, with D possibly TRBD1 on 6 matching bases. V lost 5 bases, J lost 3 bases, and 16 bases lay in between. Germline assignment: CDR1 MDHEN and CDR2 SYDVKM. The CDR3 spans 15 residues. In DNA, the CDR3 is TGTGCCAGCAGTCCCGGAGGACAGTCTTACTATGGCTACACCTTC. The encoded protein is CASSPGGQSYYGYTF.

This clone was counted only a few times. The chain uses TRBV7-3 and TRBJ2-5; 7 nucleotides agree with TRBD1. The V gene end was trimmed by 5 bases and the J gene end by 3 bases; junction bases not matched to a gene: 6. The CDR3 is made up of 14 amino acids. Germline assignment: CDR1 SGHTA and CDR2 FQGTGA. CDR3 nucleotide sequence: TGTGCCAGCAGCGAAGGGGGCGCGGAAGAGACCCAGTACTTC. Its protein is CASSEGGAEETQYF.

About this clone: A junction boundary mismatches the germline segment, possibly from a read error. The chain couples TRBV7-7 to TRBJ2-5; possibly TRBD2 for D (6 bases). CDR3 length equals 14 residues. Per germline, CDR1 SSHAT and CDR2 FNYEAQ (reference sequence). The DNA for the CDR3 is TGTGCTAGCAGCTTCATGGGGGGTCAAGAGACCCAGTACTTC. Its translation: CASSFMGGQETQYF.

The CDR3 DNA sequence: TGTGCCAGCTCACCTTTGGGACTTGAAAAACTGTTTTTT. This sequence encodes CASSPLGLEKLFF. This chain uses TRBV18 with TRBJ1-4; tentative D call: TRBD1 (5 bases). V lost 3 bases and J lost 7, with 9 bases in between. Germline V gives CDR1 KGHSH, CDR2 LQKENI. The CDR3 extends over 13 amino acids. Combining the CDR3 with reference TRBV18 and TRBJ1-4 gives the whole variable domain NAGVMQNPRHLVRRRGQEARLRCSPMKGHSHVYWYRQLPEEGLKFMVYLQKENIIDESGMPKERFSAEFPKEGPSILRIQQVVRGDSAAYFCASSPLGLEKLFFGSGTQLSVL.